The clone carrying this T cell receptor (beta chain) was counted many times. The antigen is not known. Template material for amplifying TCR beta CDR3 regions consisted of RNA transcripts. The TCR CDR3 first-round RT-PCR relied on the HTBI primer set. MiXCR was run by TCRdb on the multiplex PCR reads, yielding one entry per CDR3 protein. The table records hundreds of thousands of distinct CDR3 sequences, about 14% of them present only once. This sample is drawn from a study of T cells in Graves' hyperthyroidism and ophthalmopathy. For the study at large: Prior to any treatment, at the point of initial diagnosis, peripheral blood was collected.

General study points: Researchers report that a 13 V-J model separated ophthalmopathy from stable hyperthyroidism. Clonotypes that were expanded in thyroid above 0.001 mostly appeared in blood too.

Trimming took off 7 bases at V and 0 bases at J, with 11 bases between the two ends. Germline CDR1 is SGHVS and CDR2 is FQNEAQ. This CDR3 has 14 amino acids. The TCR sequence derives from a woman in her fifties or sixties with Graves' ophthalmopathy. The sequencing input was blood. The rearrangement joins TRBV7-8 to TRBJ2-3; D gene unclear. The CDR3 protein is CASTIRSSTDTQYF. The CDR3 bases are TGTGCCAGCACCATACGGTCTAGCACAGATACGCAGTATTTT. The entire variable domain, with the rest obtained from reference TRBV7-8 and TRBJ2-3, is as follows: GAGVSQSPRYKVAKRGQDVALRCDPISGHVSLFWYQQALGQGPEFLTYFQNEAQLDKSGLPSDRFFAERPEGSVSTLKIQRTQQEDSAVYLCASTIRSSTDTQYFGPGTRLTVL.